This T cell receptor beta chain was recovered during a study of graft-versus-host responses after intestinal transplantation. For the study at large: Recipients obtained multivisceral, liver-intestinal, or isolated intestinal transplants. Anti-thymocyte globulin served as induction for all recipients, who then took tacrolimus and steroids for about 3 years.

Measured with immunoSEQ multiplex PCR; TCRdb has only the in-frame clones, and not every one. The table shows over 100,000 clones, with 90% to 95% occurring only once. Study findings and constraints: Graft-donor T cell macrochimerism coincided with high graft-versus-host to host-versus-graft clonal ratios in allografts. GvH clones were found in recipient marrow; some appeared first in ileum or blood.

Comments on this clone: Its antigen is not known.

The CDR3 has 15 amino acids. CDR1 SGHKS and CDR2 YYEKEE come from the germline V gene (reference sequence). The V end lost 0 bases, the J end lost 1 base, and 11 bases lay between the germline ends. Sequences were derived from unstimulated CD8+ T cells sorted from spleen or lymph node cells, sampled before transplant. The chain has TRBV5-5 and TRBJ2-7, with a possible D match to TRBD2 (6 bases). The sequence was obtained from a human donor who was the organ donor for an intestinal transplant. CDR3 protein: CASSLGGGISYEQYF. DNA of the CDR3: TGTGCCAGCAGCTTGGGAGGAGGGATTTCCTACGAGCAGTACTTC.